The 18 T cell receptor beta chains reported below all come from one sample, sequenced in a study of PD-1 blockade in mismatch repair-deficient tumors. The repertoire was sequenced with immunoSEQ multiplex PCR; TCRdb's copy has only in-frame clones and lacks some. The sample contains roughly 80,000 clones, roughly 80% of which appear only once. The input for sequencing was peripheral blood, taken 12 weeks after starting pembrolizumab. The receptors were sampled from an adult with mismatch repair-deficient cancer.

This clone was counted only a few times. The genes are TRBV4-1 and TRBJ1-2, with TRBD1 identical over 9 bases. Germline CDR1 and CDR2: MGHRA and YSYEKL. This CDR3 comprises 15 residues. Trimming removed 7 bases from V and 5 bases from J; junction bases left unmatched: 11. CDR3 DNA: TGCGCCAGCACAACCACCCGGGACAGGGATTATGGCTACACCTTC. Translating gives CASTTTRDRDYGYTF.

The V and J genes are TRBV30 and TRBJ1-2, with 9 bases that match TRBD1. V shed 7 bases and J 3 bases; nucleotides not matched to a gene: 6. This CDR3 has 13 residues. Germline V gives CDR1 GTSNPN, CDR2 SVGIG (reference sequence). The CDR3 loop is CAFAGDRDYGYTF. The CDR3 bases are TGTGCCTTCGCCGGGGACAGGGACTATGGCTACACCTTC. Looking up the rest from reference TRBV30 and TRBJ1-2 gives the full variable domain: SQTIHQWPATLVQPVGSPLSLECTVEGTSNPNLYWYRQAAGRGLQLLFYSVGIGQISSEVPQNLSASRPQDRQFILSSKKLLLSDSGFYLCAFAGDRDYGYTFGSGTRLTVV.

V and J are TRBV11-3 and TRBJ2-5; D may be TRBD2 (6 bases). Germline assignment: CDR1 SGHNT and CDR2 YENEEA. The length of the CDR3 is 17 residues. The V and J ends lost 0 bases and 5 bases respectively, with 19 bases between them. The CDR3 bases are TGTGCCAGCAGCTTAGAAAGGAGATGGCTTGGGGGGGAGACCCAGTACTTC. It is translated as CASSLERRWLGGETQYF.

The J gene is TRBJ1-1, the V gene TRBV5-1; 7 nucleotides agree with TRBD1. The V and J ends lost 0 bases and 1 base, in that order; junction bases with no gene match: 9. The CDR3 contains 17 residues. CDR1 is SGHRS and CDR2 is YFSETQ in the germline V gene. The CDR3 coding sequence is TGCGCCAGCAGCTTGGCCGCGACAGGGAGAGGGAACACTGAAGCTTTCTTT. Amino acids: CASSLAATGRGNTEAFF.

This clone showed up just a few times. The rearrangement links TRBV19 to TRBJ2-1; TRBD2 aligns across 10 bases. Germline V CDR1 and CDR2: LNHDA, SQIVND (reference sequence). The CDR3 has 17 amino acids. V gave up 2 bases and J gave up 4 bases; unmatched junction bases: 8. CDR3 bases: TGTGCCAGTAGTATACCTAGCGGGAGAGGTAGTTACAATGAGCAGTTCTTC. Translation gives CASSIPSGRGSYNEQFF.

This clone has only a few counts. The V and J genes are TRBV30 and TRBJ1-2, with 7 bases lining up with TRBD1. CDR3 length: 12 residues. Per germline, CDR1 GTSNPN and CDR2 SVGIG (reference sequence). Unmatched junction bases numbered 4, after V lost 7 bases and J lost 2 bases. CDR3: CAFDRANYGYTF. CDR3 in DNA: TGTGCCTTCGACAGGGCCAACTATGGCTACACCTTC.

The chain links TRBV5-1 to TRBJ2-1; 11 bases are shared with TRBD2. The germline V gene has CDR1 SGHRS and CDR2 YFSETQ. V trimming: 8 bases; J trimming: 6 bases; junction bases outside the gene matches: 4. This CDR3 has 13 residues. CDR3 region: CASTSGSPNEQFF. CDR3 nucleotides: TGCGCCAGTACTAGCGGGAGTCCCAATGAGCAGTTCTTC.

The chain combines TRBV18 with TRBJ2-3; D might be TRBD1 (6 bases). V lost 3 bases, J lost 3 bases, and 16 bases lay in between. This CDR3 region has 16 residues. The V gene's germline CDR1 is KGHSH and CDR2 LQKENI. CDR3 protein: CASSPTGSIGTDTQYF. The CDR3 DNA sequence: TGTGCCAGCTCACCGACAGGCAGCATTGGTACAGATACGCAGTATTTT.

The chain joins TRBV27 to TRBJ2-3; D is perhaps TRBD2 (6 bases). This CDR3 contains 13 residues. Germline V gene sequence: CDR1 MNHEY, CDR2 SMNVEV (reference sequence). Trimming stripped 7 bases from V and 2 bases from J, with 10 bases between. The CDR3 loop is CASIADFTDTQYF. As DNA, the CDR3 is TGTGCCAGCATAGCGGATTTCACAGATACGCAGTATTTT.

This clone was counted only a few times. V and J are TRBV4-1 and TRBJ2-5; possibly TRBD2 for D (7 bases). This CDR3 comprises 15 residues. The ends were cut back, 4 bases at V and 5 bases at J, with 17 bases in the middle. The germline CDR1 and CDR2 sequences are MGHRA and YSYEKL. DNA for the CDR3: TGCGCCAGCAGCCTACCGACGGGGGGCTCGGAGACCCAGTACTTC. It specifies CASSLPTGGSETQYF.

This chain uses TRBV7-9 with TRBJ2-3; 8 bases are a match to TRBD1. V gave up 5 bases and J gave up 1 base; unmatched junction bases: 5. The germline V gene encodes CDR1 SEHNR and CDR2 FQNEAQ (reference sequence). CDR3 size: 15 residues. The CDR3 bases are TGTGCCAGCAGCCAGACAGGGGCCGGCACAGATACGCAGTATTTT. This sequence encodes CASSQTGAGTDTQYF. Complete variable domain (other parts from reference TRBV7-9 and TRBJ2-3): DTGVSQNPRHKITKRGQNVTFRCDPISEHNRLYWYRQTLGQGPEFLTYFQNEAQLEKSRLLSDRFSAERPKGSFSTLEIQRTEQGDSAMYLCASSQTGAGTDTQYFGPGTRLTVL.

J is TRBJ1-4 and V is TRBV6-6; D is unclear. The germline CDR1 and CDR2 sequences are MNHNY and SVGAGI (reference sequence). V was cut by 2 bases and J by 10 bases, with 14 bases left in between. This CDR3 comprises 14 residues. The CDR3 sequence is CASSYATGAAKLFF. The CDR3 DNA follows: TGTGCCAGCAGTTACGCGACTGGCGCTGCAAAACTGTTTTTT.

This clone came up once. This rearrangement joins TRBV5-1 to TRBJ2-7, with D possibly TRBD2 on 6 matching bases. The V gene's germline CDR1 is SGHRS and CDR2 YFSETQ. This CDR3 has 17 residues. V was pared by 0 bases and J by 0 bases, with 16 bases between. DNA for the CDR3: TGCGCCAGCAGCTTGGGGGCGGGCGGGACCAGCTCCTACGAGCAGTACTTC. Residues: CASSLGAGGTSSYEQYF.

The chain has TRBV19 and TRBJ2-7; TRBD2 might be the D (6 bases). The V end lost 5 bases, the J end lost 2 bases, and 19 bases lay between the germline ends. CDR1 and CDR2 (germline): LNHDA, SQIVND (reference sequence). The CDR3 totals 16 residues. CDR3 DNA sequence: TGTGCCAGTAGTCTCCCTGGGAGCGGGCCTACCTACGAGCAGTACTTC. It specifies CASSLPGSGPTYEQYF.

In its sample, this clone was seen once. The chain has TRBV4-3 and TRBJ2-2, with 7 bases aligning to TRBD2. V dropped 2 bases and J dropped 1; count of bases not matched to a gene: 4. This CDR3 spans 16 amino acids. The germline V gene has CDR1 LGHNA and CDR2 YSLEER. The CDR3 region is CASSQPREGNTGELFF. Written as DNA, the CDR3 is TGCGCCAGCAGCCAACCCAGGGAGGGGAACACCGGGGAGCTGTTTTTT.

The chain recombines TRBV12-5 with TRBJ1-4, with D tentatively TRBD1 (5 bases). Deletions cut 5 bases from V and 8 bases from J, with 15 bases between. The CDR3 runs to 14 residues. The V gene's germline CDR1 is LGHNT and CDR2 FRNRAP. The CDR3 loop is CASGQGEQVEKLFF. The CDR3 DNA reads as TGTGCTAGTGGTCAAGGGGAACAGGTGGAAAAACTGTTTTTT.

Only a few counts were recorded for this clone. This chain connects TRBV14 to TRBJ2-7; 8 nucleotides align to TRBD2. V shed 4 bases, J shed 3 bases, and the junction held 5 bases outside the gene matches. The germline V gene has CDR1 SGHDN and CDR2 FVKESK. The CDR3 contains 14 residues. CDR3 bases: TGTGCCAGCAGCCTTCGGACTAGCCGCTACGAGCAGTACTTC. Its protein product is CASSLRTSRYEQYF.

This sequence joins TRBV27 and TRBJ2-7, with 11 bases lining up with TRBD1. With 2 bases clipped from V and 1 base from J, the junction kept 7 bases outside the gene matches. The CDR3 loop spans 17 amino acids. CDR1 is MNHEY, CDR2 SMNVEV, per germline (reference sequence). The CDR3, as DNA: TGTGCCAGCAGTTTACCCTTAGGGGACAGGGGGTCCTACGAGCAGTACTTC. Translated: CASSLPLGDRGSYEQYF.